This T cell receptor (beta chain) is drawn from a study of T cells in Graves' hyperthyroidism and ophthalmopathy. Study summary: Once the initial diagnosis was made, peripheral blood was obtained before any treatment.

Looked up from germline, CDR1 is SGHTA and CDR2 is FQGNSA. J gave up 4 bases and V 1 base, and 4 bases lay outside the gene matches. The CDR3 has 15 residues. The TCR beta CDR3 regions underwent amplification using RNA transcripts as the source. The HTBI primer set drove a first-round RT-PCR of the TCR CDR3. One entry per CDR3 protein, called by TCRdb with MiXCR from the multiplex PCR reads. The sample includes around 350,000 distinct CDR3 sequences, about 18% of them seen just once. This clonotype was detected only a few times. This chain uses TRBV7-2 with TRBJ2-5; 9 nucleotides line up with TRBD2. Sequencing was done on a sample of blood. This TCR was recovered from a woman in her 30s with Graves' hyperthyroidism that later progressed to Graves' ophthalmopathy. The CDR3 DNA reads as TGTGCCAGCAGCTTAGATAGCGGGAGCCGAGAGACCCAGTACTTC. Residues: CASSLDSGSRETQYF.